Listed below are T cell receptor beta chains from one sample, sequenced in a study of Ad26.COV2.S vaccination and SARS-CoV-2 variants. The table came from immunoSEQ multiplex PCR; TCRdb's copy has only in-frame clones and leaves some out. In the table there are about 350,000 clones, approximately 90% of which are singletons. This specimen consisted of peripheral blood, obtained in a trial of Ad26.COV2.S vaccine versus placebo. These TCRs come from a person aged 18-65 years who received the Ad26.COV2.S COVID-19 vaccine or a placebo. Each CDR3 is given with its conserved first and last residue. A D gene is named only where the DNA matches it firmly.

CDR3aa,v_gene,j_gene,d_gene
CASSSTGSPLHF,TRBV5-5,TRBJ1-6,TRBD1
CSTSGVANQFF,TRBV20-1,TRBJ2-1,NA
CASGRDPGLSLHF,TRBV5-1,TRBJ1-6,NA
CASSEGAQLETQYF,TRBV7-9,TRBJ2-5,TRBD1
CAWSQPGTFLTPF,TRBV30,TRBJ1-2,NA
CSVSQGGETQYF,TRBV29-1,TRBJ2-5,NA
CASSYPGRYEQYF,TRBV5-1,TRBJ2-7,NA
CASRLRGSNSPLHF,TRBV6-5,TRBJ1-6,NA
CASSNGGRLNNEQFF,TRBV6-5,TRBJ2-1,NA
CASSQDLLGGSNGYTF,TRBV3-1/TRBV3-2,TRBJ1-2,NA
CASSYSPYSGNTIYF,TRBV6-5,TRBJ1-3,NA
CASSFLQKAFF,TRBV28,TRBJ1-1,NA
CASSLTRASGRLGAYEQYF,TRBV7-3,TRBJ2-7,TRBD2
CASRPQGASEKLFF,TRBV7-9,TRBJ1-4,TRBD1
CASSWDRGETQYF,TRBV5-6,TRBJ2-5,TRBD1
CASRRRNSGYGYTF,TRBV28,TRBJ1-2,NA
CATTERGISGANVLTF,TRBV15,TRBJ2-6,NA
CASSERVGRAYEQYF,TRBV7-8,TRBJ2-7,NA